The rows below give T cell receptor beta chains drawn from one sample of a study of blood T cells in healthy people across ages. TCRdb passed the 5' RACE reads through MiXCR, listing each CDR3 protein once. The sample records 1.5 million to 2 million distinct CDR3 sequences, about 50% being singletons. The source material was blood. These TCRs come from a middle-aged woman in good health. The CDR3 runs from the conserved cysteine through the conserved F or W. D genes are given only for firm matches. Clone size appears in some rows only: once, few, many, or a class for an expanded clone.

CDR3 protein,CDR3 DNA,D gene,J gene,V gene,clone size
CSAPGLAGGHSYNEQFF,TGCAGTGCCCCGGGACTAGCGGGGGGCCACTCCTACAATGAGCAGTTCTTC,TRBD2,TRBJ2-1,TRBV20-1,few
CASSEQTGGSYEQYF,TGTGCCAGCAGTGAACAGACAGGGGGCTCCTACGAGCAGTACTTC,TRBD1,TRBJ2-7,TRBV6-4,.
CASSREKSDYGYTF,TGTGCCAGCAGCCGCGAAAAGTCTGACTATGGCTACACCTTC,.,TRBJ1-2,TRBV5-4,.
CASSFPGRGSGANVLTF,TGTGCCAGCAGCTTCCCGGGACGGGGCTCCGGGGCCAACGTCCTGACTTTC,.,TRBJ2-6,TRBV7-8,.
CSAPGHEAFF,TGCAGTGCTCCGGGACACGAAGCTTTCTTT,.,TRBJ1-1,TRBV20-1,few
CASSYPERDNQETQYF,TGTGCCAGCAGTTACCCCGAACGTGACAACCAAGAGACCCAGTACTTC,.,TRBJ2-5,TRBV6-6,few
CASSSPSMGRFTDTQYF,TGTGCCAGCAGCTCCCCTTCGATGGGCAGGTTCACAGATACGCAGTATTTT,.,TRBJ2-3,TRBV7-2,.
CASSGREQYF,TGTGCCAGCAGCGGGAGGGAGCAGTACTTC,TRBD2,TRBJ2-5,TRBV3-1,.
CSAPHSYNEQFF,TGCAGTGCTCCGCACTCCTACAATGAGCAGTTCTTC,.,TRBJ2-1,TRBV20-1,few
CASSRVLPNSPLHF,TGTGCCAGCAGCAGGGTCCTCCCTAATTCACCCCTCCACTTT,.,TRBJ1-6,TRBV7-9,.
CASSLFMGKGAYF,TGTGCCAGCAGCTTATTTATGGGGAAGGGTGCGTACTTC,.,TRBJ2-7,TRBV11-2,few
CASSYSSPSYEQYF,TGTGCCAGCAGTTACTCCTCCCCCTCATACGAGCAGTACTTC,.,TRBJ2-7,TRBV6-5,.
CASINGGQGNTEAFF,TGTGCCAGCATCAACGGGGGACAGGGAAACACTGAAGCTTTCTTT,TRBD1,TRBJ1-1,TRBV6-6,.
CASTNTQLYGYTF,TGTGCCAGCACCAACACGCAGCTCTATGGCTACACCTTC,.,TRBJ1-2,TRBV7-2,.